Below, 25 T cell receptor beta chains from the same sample are listed, as sequenced in a study of blood T cell repertoires in COVID-19. Here immunoSEQ multiplex PCR was the method, and the copy in TCRdb shows in-frame clones only, minus some. The data show 45,000 to 50,000 clones, with roughly four fifths seen just once and roughly 7.7% held by the top ten. Specimen: peripheral blood. The receptors come from a man aged 35 to 55 with acute or convalescent COVID-19.

The V and J genes are TRBV11-2 and TRBJ1-3, with 9 bases matching TRBD1. The J segment lost 5 bases and the V segment lost 1 base, leaving 3 bases of the junction unmatched. CDR3 length: 15 amino acids. Germline CDR1 SGHAT, CDR2 FQNNGV. The CDR3 nucleotides read TGTGCCAGCAGCTTAGGAGGGACAGGGAGAAACACCATATATTTT. Its protein is CASSLGGTGRNTIYF.

This clone is a singleton in its sample. This chain joins TRBV18 and TRBJ2-3; possible D gene TRBD2, 5 bases. CDR3 length: 15 amino acids. V lost 6 bases and J lost 0, with 13 bases in between. The germline V gene has CDR1 KGHSH and CDR2 LQKENI. For the CDR3, the DNA is TGTGCCAGCTCCTGGACTGGTACTAGCACAGATACGCAGTATTTT. This translates into CASSWTGTSTDTQYF.

The chain has TRBV23-1 and TRBJ2-1, with 8 bases identical to TRBD2. TRBV23-1 falls under the ORF class, with uncertain function. Losses at the gene ends were 4 bases for V and 7 bases for J; bases not matched to a gene: 15. The CDR3 covers 17 residues. The CDR3 reads CASSLEGLQRGLNEQFF. Written as DNA, the CDR3 is TGCGCCAGCAGTCTAGAAGGATTGCAGCGGGGGTTGAATGAGCAGTTCTTC.

The CDR3 DNA follows: TGTGCCATCAGTGAGCCGGGACAGGGGAATGAAAAACTGTTTTTT. It encodes CAISEPGQGNEKLFF. The chain carries TRBV10-3 and TRBJ1-4; 10 nucleotides line up with TRBD1. The junction had 2 bases not matched to a gene; V was cut back by 2 bases and J by 5 bases. CDR1 is ENHRY and CDR2 is SYGVKD in the germline V gene. This CDR3 spans 15 amino acids.

The chain recombines TRBV6-5 with TRBJ2-3; 9 bases are shared with TRBD1. The ends lost 6 bases at V and 3 bases at J; junction bases unmatched: 4. CDR1 and CDR2 from the germline V gene are MNHEY and SVGAGI. The length of the CDR3 is 14 residues. The CDR3 nucleotides are TGTGCCAGCAGGCCGGGACAGGGTACAGATACGCAGTATTTT. It is translated as CASRPGQGTDTQYF.

The chain couples TRBV7-9 to TRBJ1-1; 8 bases align to TRBD1. V was pared by 5 bases and J by 6 bases, with 8 bases of the junction left unmatched. Germline CDR1 SEHNR, CDR2 FQNEAQ (reference sequence). The CDR3 covers 14 residues. The CDR3: CASSVDRAGAEAFF. The CDR3 DNA follows: TGTGCCAGCAGCGTGGACAGGGCTGGCGCTGAAGCTTTCTTT.

This chain uses TRBV12-3 or TRBV12-4 with TRBJ1-2; D is unresolved. V lost 1 base to trimming and J lost 3 bases, with 6 bases between them. The CDR3 covers 13 residues. CDR3 loop: CASSLVADYGYTF. Here the CDR3 DNA reads TGTGCCAGCAGTTTAGTAGCGGACTATGGCTACACCTTC.

This chain joins TRBV14 and TRBJ2-2, with a weak D call TRBD1 (6 bases). V gave up 4 bases and J gave up 3 bases, with 12 bases separating them. The length of the CDR3 is 15 residues. From germline, CDR1 is SGHDN and CDR2 FVKESK. The CDR3 DNA is TGTGCCAGCAGCCTCGGAACAGGGTACACCGGGGAGCTGTTTTTT. It encodes CASSLGTGYTGELFF.

This chain uses TRBV3-1 (or the pseudogene TRBV3-2) with TRBJ1-1, with TRBD1 matching over 7 bases. V lost 4 bases, J lost 8 bases, and 4 bases stayed unmatched. This CDR3 spans 12 amino acids. The V gene's germline CDR1 is LGHDT and CDR2 YNNKEL (reference sequence). As DNA, the CDR3 is TGTGCCAGCAGCCCCTCGGACAGGGAAGCTTTCTTT. Translating it yields CASSPSDREAFF.

This chain links TRBV10-3 with TRBJ1-2, with unresolved D. Germline V CDR1 and CDR2: ENHRY, SYGVKD. This CDR3 contains 14 residues. V was pared by 6 bases and J by 2 bases, with 13 bases between. DNA of the CDR3: TGTGCCATCAGAAGAGACTATAGAAACTATGGCTACACCTTC. The encoded protein is CAIRRDYRNYGYTF.

The chain uses TRBV28 and TRBJ1-3, with D unresolved. Trimming left V 6 bases short and J 3 bases short, with 9 bases between. The CDR3 loop spans 13 amino acids. The germline gives CDR1 MDHEN, CDR2 SYDVKM. CDR3 region: CASRGGNGNTIYF. CDR3 DNA: TGTGCCAGCAGGGGAGGGAATGGAAACACCATATATTTT.

The chain couples TRBV9 to TRBJ1-5; 10 positions agree with TRBD1. V lost 3 bases and J lost 0; bases outside the gene matches: 0. The germline gives CDR1 SGDLS, CDR2 YYNGEE. The CDR3 consists of 15 residues. The CDR3 region is CASSGTGGSNQPQHF. As DNA, the CDR3 is TGTGCCAGCAGCGGGACAGGGGGTAGCAATCAGCCCCAGCATTTT.

J is TRBJ1-5 and V is TRBV12-2; no check of the table's D call, TRBD1, against the DNA was made. TRBV12-2 is a pseudogene locus. The CDR3 length is 16 residues. This CDR3 reads CASRWRPGQGNQPQHF. DNA of the CDR3: TGTGCAAGTCGCTGGCGGCCGGGACAGGGTAATCAGCCCCAGCATTTT.

The chain combines TRBV6-4 with TRBJ2-1; TRBD2 matches 8 bases. The CDR3 spans 15 residues. With V trimmed by 6 bases and J by 8 bases, 12 bases remained unmatched. Germline CDR1 reads MRHNA; CDR2 reads SNTAGT. In DNA, the CDR3 is TGTGCCAGCAGCCCTACTAGCGGCGGGAACCATGAGCAGTTCTTC. As protein: CASSPTSGGNHEQFF.

The gene calls are TRBV24-1 and TRBJ2-1; 9 positions agree with TRBD1. After removal of 9 bases from V and 0 bases from J, the junction contained 2 bases not matched to a gene. This CDR3 is built from 14 residues. Germline V lookup: CDR1 KGHDR, CDR2 SFDVKD. The DNA for the CDR3 is TGTGCCACCGGGACAGGGAGCTCCTACAATGAGCAGTTCTTC. Protein sequence: CATGTGSSYNEQFF.

This chain joins TRBV18 and TRBJ1-3; 7 bases align to TRBD1. With 1 base clipped from V and 0 bases from J, the junction kept 3 bases outside the gene matches. This CDR3 is 16 amino acids long. Looked up from germline, CDR1 is KGHSH and CDR2 is LQKENI. Here the CDR3 DNA reads TGTGCCAGCTCACCACGACAGGGTAGCTCTGGAAACACCATATATTTT. Protein sequence: CASSPRQGSSGNTIYF.

The V call is TRBV19, the J call TRBJ1-1; 9 bases are a match to TRBD1. Germline lookup yields CDR1 LNHDA and CDR2 SQIVND (reference sequence). V dropped 6 bases and J dropped 0; count of bases not matched to a gene: 11. The CDR3 is made up of 17 amino acids. CDR3 bases: TGTGCCAGTAGCAGGGACAGGGTGGCAAGATTGAACACTGAAGCTTTCTTT. As protein: CASSRDRVARLNTEAFF.

J is TRBJ1-1 and V is TRBV5-1; 11 bases match TRBD1. The germline V gene encodes CDR1 SGHRS and CDR2 YFSETQ. Losses at the gene ends were 2 bases for V and 0 bases for J; bases not matched to a gene: 3. This CDR3 has 16 residues. CDR3 DNA sequence: TGCGCCAGCAGCTTAGGACAGGGGGCTATGAACACTGAAGCTTTCTTT. This gives the protein CASSLGQGAMNTEAFF.

The chain carries TRBV11-3 and TRBJ1-1; unclear D gene. The CDR3 totals 13 residues. V was shortened by 3 bases and J by 1 base, with 6 bases between the two germline ends. The germline V gene encodes CDR1 SGHNT and CDR2 YENEEA. CDR3 in amino acids: CASSFSRNTEAFF. In DNA form, the CDR3 reads TGTGCCAGCAGCTTCTCGAGGAACACTGAAGCTTTCTTT.

The sample holds a few counts of this clone. V is TRBV5-1 and J is TRBJ1-1; 7 bases fit TRBD1. This CDR3 is built from 15 residues. CDR1 is SGHRS, CDR2 YFSETQ, per germline. V lost 4 bases, J lost 0 bases, and 6 bases stayed unmatched. CDR3 nucleotides: TGCGCCAGCAGCATTACAGGGGCCATGAACACTGAAGCTTTCTTT. Its translation: CASSITGAMNTEAFF. The whole variable domain, filled in from reference TRBV5-1 and TRBJ1-1, reads KAGVTQTPRYLIKTRGQQVTLSCSPISGHRSVSWYQQTPGQGLQFLFEYFSETQRNKGNFPGRFSGRQFSNSRSEMNVSTLELGDSALYLCASSITGAMNTEAFFGQGTRLTVV.

V gene TRBV7-2 combines with J gene TRBJ1-2, with TRBD1 matching 10 bases. CDR1 SGHTA and CDR2 FQGNSA come from the germline V gene. CDR3 length: 16 amino acids. Losses at the gene ends were 1 base for V and 6 bases for J; bases not matched to a gene: 8. DNA of the CDR3: TGTGCCAGCAGCTTAGACATGTCGACAGGGGGCCATGGCTACACCTTC. Protein: CASSLDMSTGGHGYTF.

The rearrangement joins TRBV7-9 to TRBJ1-2; 7 bases line up with TRBD1. V shed 5 bases, J shed 0 bases, and the junction held 12 bases outside the gene matches. Germline CDR1 is SEHNR and CDR2 is FQNEAQ (reference sequence). The CDR3 length is 17 residues. The CDR3 region is CASSGGWDSRANYGYTF. DNA of the CDR3: TGTGCCAGCAGCGGCGGATGGGACAGTCGAGCTAACTATGGCTACACCTTC.

V and J are TRBV5-1 and TRBJ2-7; 7 bases match TRBD2. Germline values: CDR1 SGHRS, CDR2 YFSETQ. The J segment lost 3 bases and the V segment lost 0 bases, leaving 3 bases of the junction unmatched. The CDR3 runs to 14 residues. The CDR3 sequence: CASSLGGLGYEQYF. DNA of the CDR3: TGCGCCAGCAGCTTGGGAGGACTAGGCTACGAGCAGTACTTC.

The chain joins TRBV19 to TRBJ2-1, with TRBD2 matching 8 bases. J was trimmed by 8 bases and V by 5 bases; bases with no gene match: 11. The CDR3 extends over 15 amino acids. Germline V lookup: CDR1 LNHDA, CDR2 SQIVND (reference sequence). In DNA form, the CDR3 reads TGTGCCAGTAGTCGCGGGGGGCGGGGCCAGTATGAGCAGTTCTTC. This translates into CASSRGGRGQYEQFF. Full variable domain (missing parts from reference TRBV19 and TRBJ2-1): DGGITQSPKYLFRKEGQNVTLSCEQNLNHDAMYWYRQDPGQGLRLIYYSQIVNDFQKGDIAEGYSVSREKKESFPLTVTSAQKNPTAFYLCASSRGGRGQYEQFFGPGTRLTVL.

The V call is TRBV5-6, the J call TRBJ1-4; D is perhaps TRBD1 (5 bases). Germline lookup yields CDR1 SGHDT and CDR2 YYEEEE. The V gene lost 2 bases and the J gene lost 0 bases, with 11 bases spanning the gap. The CDR3 contains 16 residues. In DNA, the CDR3 is TGTGCCAGCAGCTTAAATGGGGCCTCAACTAATGAAAAACTGTTTTTT. This gives the protein CASSLNGASTNEKLFF.